This TCR beta chain was retrieved from a study of T cell repertoires in cytomegalovirus infection. Overall study findings and caveats: CMV carriers with the relevant HLA were identified by cumulative public TCR beta family frequency. What dominated the ex vivo response were HLA-C-restricted CMV-specific TCR beta clonotypes.

TCRdb reanalysed the reads using MiXCR and keeps one entry per CDR3 protein. In the table there are 200,000 to 250,000 distinct CDR3 sequences, about 12% of which are singletons. In the case of this clonotype: No antigen is known for it.

V dropped 3 bases and J dropped 2 bases, with 11 bases sitting between them. CDR1 and CDR2 (germline): SGHRS, YFSETQ. The CDR3 is 14 amino acids. Source material: PBMCs. The sequence derives from a human donor in good health (CMV status not recorded). Some clones in this sample may be carry-over from other donors' samples. This chain connects TRBV5-1 to TRBJ1-1; D perhaps matches TRBD1 (5 bases). CDR3 nucleotides: TGCGCCAGCAGCTCGTTCCAGGGAAACACTGAAGCTTTCTTT. Translation: CASSSFQGNTEAFF.